Reported below is one TCR beta chain. Ten or more counts support this clonotype. Its binding antigen is unknown. Per-nucleotide qualities are absent, and no much larger clonotype sits a single base away. TCRbeta-specific cDNA was reverse-transcribed from about 500 ng total RNA using a constant-region primer and ProtoScript II reverse transcriptase. Three nested multiplex PCR rounds, following a slightly modified ARM-PCR procedure, were used to build the TCRbeta libraries. Each of the first two PCR rounds ran for around 10 cycles using multiplex TRBV1-TRBV30 forward primers together with a Cbeta reverse primer. Sample barcodes and Illumina adapters were added in a final 25-cycle PCR with Deep VentR polymerase. Before sequencing, amplicons of 200-500 bp were purified from gel using a QIAquick gel extraction kit. An Illumina HiSeq 2500 was used to sequence the TCRbeta amplicons with 250-bp paired-end reads. Per the authors' processing: Trimmomatic v0.33 was used to quality-trim the reads, and FLASH v1.2.11 was used to merge paired reads so that full CDR3 sequences could be recovered. V, D and J germline segments were assigned to the rearranged TCRbeta sequences by MiGEC v1.2.1b. Clonotype statistics, along with Shannon-Wiener diversity indices, were calculated using VDJtools v1.0.0. Except for diversity analysis, only the 250 most abundant clonotypes of each sample were used in subsequent analyses to reduce sampling bias. TCRdb trimmed public reads at Q25 via fastp, called clones via MiXCR and kept in-frame beta chains. A single entry per CDR3 protein holds the most common genes and DNA from its merged rows. TCRdb's processing, not the authors', yielded these V and J calls. Within this sample are under 200,000 distinct CDR3 sequences, with approximately 80% of them counted one time only. 15% to 20% of the sample lies in the top ten.

Measured from the cysteine to the phenylalanine, the CDR3 is 14 residues long. Only the CDR3 DNA is retained, 42 bases long and in frame from the first base. The junction carries 15 bases between V and J, which are trimmed by 7 bases and 2 bases respectively. Total RNA and DNA were co-extracted from roughly 20-30 mg of bulk tissue with the AllPrep DNA/RNA mini kit, without cell sorting. Four or five patients with histopathologically diagnosed primary liver carcinoma underwent surgical resection in China between late 2015 and 2016. Chronic HBV infection was present in the patients, and the patients were treatment-naive at sampling. Five spatially separated regions were sampled from each tumor: the superior, inferior, left-lateral and right-lateral poles, plus the tumor centre. Histological examination found more than 80% viable tumor cells in every tumor sample. Pieces of fresh tumor and adjacent tissue were cut in half, with one half kept in RNAlater at -80 degrees C and the other half sent for histology.

The data are from a study of tumor-infiltrating lymphocytes in primary liver carcinoma (dated by TCRdb to 2017 to 2019). Some background on the complete study: Of the five patients (three men and two women, aged 30 to 69 years), four had hepatocellular carcinoma and one had combined HCC and intrahepatic cholangiocarcinoma. A total of some 35 specimens from 5 patients underwent TCRbeta repertoire sequencing, comprising roughly 25 tumor regions, 5 adjacent noncancerous liver tissues and 5 peripheral blood samples. TCRbeta repertoire sequencing, expression microarrays and whole-exome sequencing were combined in the study across five regions of each liver tumor, with adjacent normal tissue and blood also included. Agilent mRNA microarray profiling was performed on the 20 to 25 tumor region samples to relate TCRbeta repertoire diversity to the local molecular phenotype. The five patients had tumors of stage T1-T3 N0M0, with maximum diameters ranging from about 4.2 to 10 cm. Roughly 3.5 to 8 million productive TCRbeta reads were obtained per sample, and no significant difference in read depth was found between tissue types. Repertoires from technical replicates were highly reproducible, with mean shared-clone rates around 0.87 and correlation coefficients above 0.98. Study-wide conclusions, independent of this receptor: Bulk unsorted samples precluded comparing CD4+ and CD8+ T cell repertoires. Only a few patients were included in the study, and the authors note that the findings should be validated in a larger study. Only about 7.5-25% of top clones were found in all five regions of a tumor, suggesting spatial heterogeneity of tumor-infiltrating T cells. Only the TCR beta chain was sequenced, so true repertoire diversity is likely underestimated because unpaired alpha chains were not captured. A significantly larger repertoire fraction was made up by the top 250 clones in tumors than in blood (p = 0.039). Consistent with antigen-driven expansion, pairs of tumor regions showed higher repertoire overlap (mean roughly 36%) than either tumor-adjacent pairs (around 17%) or tumor-blood pairs (roughly 15%).

This TCR derives from a middle-aged man with primary liver carcinoma and hepatitis B virus infection. Recombination linked TRBV12-3 or TRBV12-4 to TRBJ2-7; TRBD1 is perhaps the D gene, given 5 matching bases. Sequencing input: tumor tissue from primary liver carcinoma. The CDR3 amino acid sequence is: CASNPTGPTYEQYF. Read as DNA, the sequence is TGTGCCAGCAACCCCACAGGACCGACCTACGAGCAGTACTTC.